This record concerns one T cell receptor (beta chain) sequence. Its antigen remains unknown. Using its own MiXCR run on the RT-PCR reads, TCRdb lists one record per CDR3 protein. Altogether 860,000 or so distinct CDR3 sequences are present, over 20% being singletons, with the ten largest covering 10%. The length of the CDR3 is 11 residues. V was shortened by 2 bases and J by 7 bases, with 6 bases between the two germline ends. In germline, CDR1 is GTSNPN, CDR2 SVGIG (reference sequence). The data originate from a study of response to subunit inactivated influenza vaccine. Notes on the study in general: Each seasonal flu vaccination may recruit only limited new T cells, authors suggested.

This TCR was sampled from a man in his fifties or sixties who received an inactivated influenza vaccine. This specimen was PBMCs from blood, taken about 5 days after vaccination. The rearrangement joins TRBV30 to TRBJ2-1, with D hard to call. CDR3 sequence (DNA): TGTGCCTGGAGTAATGTGAATGAGCAGTTCTTC. Translated: CAWSNVNEQFF.